Listed below are T cell receptor beta chains from one sample, sequenced in a study of T-cell reconstitution after alpha-beta-depleted transplantation in children. TCRdb itself ran the PCR reads through MiXCR, one entry per CDR3 protein. Found here are 400,000 to 550,000 distinct CDR3 sequences, about 10% of them singletons; the top ten hold 2% to 2.5%. The material sequenced was PBMCs, taken before TCRalphabeta/CD19-depleted stem cell transplant. These receptors all come from a child aged 2-15 years with inherited bone marrow failure, due to receive a stem cell transplant. Each CDR3 is given with its conserved first and last residue. Each record gives: CDR3 protein, CDR3 DNA, J gene, V gene, D gene, clone size. D genes are given only for firm matches. Not all rows give a size; the values are once, few, many and, for expanded clones, a class.

CDR3: CASKSTQGTGRTNTEAFF; DNA: TGTGCTAGTAAATCGACGCAGGGGACGGGAAGAACAAACACTGAAGCTTTCTTT; J: TRBJ1-1; V: TRBV12-5; D: NA; size: few
CDR3: CASSPLEYNEQFF; DNA: TGTGCCAGCTCACCCCTGGAGTACAATGAGCAGTTCTTC; J: TRBJ2-1; V: TRBV18; D: NA; size: many
CDR3: CASSRLGEGFYEQFF; DNA: TGTGCCAGCAGTCGTCTGGGGGAGGGGTTCTATGAGCAGTTCTTC; J: TRBJ2-1; V: TRBV27; D: TRBD2; size: many
CDR3: CASSDRAQGTLEGETQYF; DNA: TGCGCCAGCAGTGATCGGGCCCAAGGGACTCTGGAAGGGGAGACCCAGTACTTC; J: TRBJ2-5; V: TRBV10-2; D: NA; size: many
CDR3: CSARVSGSWDEQFF; DNA: TGCAGTGCTAGAGTGAGCGGGAGTTGGGATGAGCAGTTCTTC; J: TRBJ2-1; V: TRBV20-1; D: TRBD2; size: many
CDR3: CATSDPDSHQGQFF; DNA: TGTGCCACCAGTGATCCCGACTCGCACCAGGGGCAGTTCTTC; J: TRBJ2-1; V: TRBV24-1; D: NA; size: NA
CDR3: CASSRTSPSGTQYF; DNA: TGTGCCAGCAGCCGGACTAGCCCCTCCGGGACCCAGTACTTC; J: TRBJ2-5; V: TRBV3-1; D: TRBD2; size: many
CDR3: CASRDGTAITEAFF; DNA: TGTGCCAGCCGCGATGGGACAGCAATTACTGAAGCTTTCTTT; J: TRBJ1-1; V: TRBV27; D: TRBD1; size: NA
CDR3: CASSPGVGSSYNEQFF; DNA: TGCGCCAGCAGCCCTGGGGTAGGGAGCTCCTACAATGAGCAGTTCTTC; J: TRBJ2-1; V: TRBV4-3; D: NA; size: many
CDR3: CASIGGLEGQHTIYF; DNA: TGCGCCAGCATCGGGGGGCTGGAGGGGCAGCACACCATATATTTT; J: TRBJ1-3; V: TRBV10-2; D: NA; size: few
CDR3: CASSRWTGTEQYF; DNA: TGTGCCAGCAGCCGATGGACAGGAACCGAGCAGTACTTC; J: TRBJ2-7; V: TRBV5-5; D: TRBD1; size: few
CDR3: CASSLGRINEQFF; DNA: TGTGCCAGTTCCTTGGGACGGATCAATGAGCAGTTCTTC; J: TRBJ2-1; V: TRBV19; D: NA; size: many
CDR3: CASSLGPQGPYEQYF; DNA: TGTGCCAGCAGTTTGGGCCCCCAGGGGCCCTACGAGCAGTACTTC; J: TRBJ2-7; V: TRBV12-3/TRBV12-4; D: NA; size: many
CDR3: CASSYRGGRPLDQFF; DNA: TGTGCCAGCAGTTACAGAGGCGGGAGGCCCCTTGACCAGTTCTTC; J: TRBJ2-1; V: TRBV6-2/TRBV6-3; D: TRBD2; size: many
CDR3: CATSDSRTALSPGELFF; DNA: TGTGCCACCAGTGATTCCCGGACGGCCCTAAGCCCCGGGGAGCTGTTTTTT; J: TRBJ2-2; V: TRBV24-1; D: NA; size: many